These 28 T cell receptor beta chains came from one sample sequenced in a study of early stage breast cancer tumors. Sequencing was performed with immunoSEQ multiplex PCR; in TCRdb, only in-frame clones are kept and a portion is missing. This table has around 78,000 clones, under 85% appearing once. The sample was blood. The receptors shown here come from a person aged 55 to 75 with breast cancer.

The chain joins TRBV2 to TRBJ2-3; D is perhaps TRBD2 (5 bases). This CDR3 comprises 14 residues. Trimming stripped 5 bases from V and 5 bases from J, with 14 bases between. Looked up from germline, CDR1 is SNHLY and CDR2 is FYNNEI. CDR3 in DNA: TGTGCCAGCAGTCGGGATATCCCACAAGATACGCAGTATTTT. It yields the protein CASSRDIPQDTQYF.

The CDR3 sequence is CASRPDGVITEAFF. The CDR3, as DNA: TGTGCCAGCCGCCCTGACGGTGTAATCACTGAAGCTTTCTTT. This chain uses TRBV19 with TRBJ1-1, with no clear D. Trimming took off 9 bases at V and 4 bases at J, with 18 bases between the two ends. In germline, CDR1 is LNHDA, CDR2 SQIVND (reference sequence). The CDR3 is 14 residues long.

CDR3 DNA: TGTGCCATCAGTGAGGGGACAGGGAGCAAAAACATTCAGTACTTC. Its protein product is CAISEGTGSKNIQYF. The chain carries TRBV10-3 and TRBJ2-4; TRBD1 matches 9 bases. Trimming at V came to 2 bases and at J to 3 bases, leaving 2 bases not matched to a gene. Germline V gene sequence: CDR1 ENHRY, CDR2 SYGVKD. This CDR3 has 15 residues.

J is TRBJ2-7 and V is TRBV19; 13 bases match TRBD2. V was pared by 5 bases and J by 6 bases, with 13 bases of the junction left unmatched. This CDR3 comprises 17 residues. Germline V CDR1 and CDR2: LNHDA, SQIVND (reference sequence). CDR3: CASSFSGRGLAGTEQYF. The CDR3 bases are TGTGCCAGTAGTTTCTCCGGAAGGGGACTAGCGGGAACCGAGCAGTACTTC.

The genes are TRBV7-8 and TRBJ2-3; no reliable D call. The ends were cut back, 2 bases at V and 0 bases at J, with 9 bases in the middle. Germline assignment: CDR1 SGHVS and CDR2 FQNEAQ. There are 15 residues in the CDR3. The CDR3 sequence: CASSLLPASTDTQYF. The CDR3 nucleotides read TGTGCCAGCAGCTTATTGCCCGCTAGCACAGATACGCAGTATTTT.

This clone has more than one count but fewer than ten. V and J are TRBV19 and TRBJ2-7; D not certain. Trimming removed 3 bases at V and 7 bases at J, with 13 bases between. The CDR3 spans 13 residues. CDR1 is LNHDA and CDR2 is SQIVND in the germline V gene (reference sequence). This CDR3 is CASSMDGALEQYF. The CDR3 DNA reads TGTGCCAGTAGTATGGACGGTGCTCTGGAGCAGTACTTC.

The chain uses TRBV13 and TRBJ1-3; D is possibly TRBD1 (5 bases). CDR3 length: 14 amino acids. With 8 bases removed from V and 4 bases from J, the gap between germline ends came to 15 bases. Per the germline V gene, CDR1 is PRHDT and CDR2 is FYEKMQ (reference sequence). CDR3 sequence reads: CASRYGAIGNTIYF. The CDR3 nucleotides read TGTGCCAGCCGATACGGGGCTATCGGAAACACCATATATTTT.

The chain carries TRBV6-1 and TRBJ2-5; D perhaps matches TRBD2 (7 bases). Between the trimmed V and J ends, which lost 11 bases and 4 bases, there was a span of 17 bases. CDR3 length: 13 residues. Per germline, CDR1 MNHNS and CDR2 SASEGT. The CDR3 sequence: CAAQVRGAETQYF. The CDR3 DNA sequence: TGTGCCGCCCAGGTACGGGGGGCAGAGACCCAGTACTTC.

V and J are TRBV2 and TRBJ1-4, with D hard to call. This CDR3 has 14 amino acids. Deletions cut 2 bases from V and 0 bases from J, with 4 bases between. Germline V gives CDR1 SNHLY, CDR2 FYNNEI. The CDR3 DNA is TGTGCCAGCAGTGAACTGGCAACTAATGAAAAACTGTTTTTT. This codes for CASSELATNEKLFF.

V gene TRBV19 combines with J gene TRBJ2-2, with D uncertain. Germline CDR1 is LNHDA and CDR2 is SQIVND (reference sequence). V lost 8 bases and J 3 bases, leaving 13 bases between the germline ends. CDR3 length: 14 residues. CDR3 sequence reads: CASVERRDTGELFF. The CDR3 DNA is TGTGCCAGTGTCGAACGCCGGGACACCGGGGAGCTGTTTTTT.

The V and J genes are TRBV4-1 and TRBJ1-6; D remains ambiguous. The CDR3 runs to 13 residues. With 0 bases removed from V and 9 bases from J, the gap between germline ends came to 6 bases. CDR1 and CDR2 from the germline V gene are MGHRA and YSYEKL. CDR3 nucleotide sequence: TGCGCCAGCAGCCAAGATCGGGTTTCACCCCTCCACTTT. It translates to CASSQDRVSPLHF.

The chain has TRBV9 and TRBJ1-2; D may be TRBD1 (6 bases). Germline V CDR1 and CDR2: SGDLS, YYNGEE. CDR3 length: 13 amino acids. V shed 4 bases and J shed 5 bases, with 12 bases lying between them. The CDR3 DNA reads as TGTGCCAGCAGCACCGTCCAGGGGTATGGCTACACCTTC. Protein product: CASSTVQGYGYTF.

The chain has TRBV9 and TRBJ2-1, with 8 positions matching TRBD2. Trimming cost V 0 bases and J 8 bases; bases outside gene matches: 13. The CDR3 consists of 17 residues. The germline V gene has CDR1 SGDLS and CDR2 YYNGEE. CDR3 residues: CASSVVGGSGSFYEQFF. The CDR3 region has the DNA TGTGCCAGCAGCGTAGTGGGAGGGAGCGGGAGCTTCTATGAGCAGTTCTTC.

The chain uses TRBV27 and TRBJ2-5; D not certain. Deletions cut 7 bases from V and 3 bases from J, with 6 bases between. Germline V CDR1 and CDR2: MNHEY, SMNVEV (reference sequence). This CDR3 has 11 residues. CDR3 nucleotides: TGTGCCAGCACCTTCAAAGAGACCCAGTACTTC. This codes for CASTFKETQYF.

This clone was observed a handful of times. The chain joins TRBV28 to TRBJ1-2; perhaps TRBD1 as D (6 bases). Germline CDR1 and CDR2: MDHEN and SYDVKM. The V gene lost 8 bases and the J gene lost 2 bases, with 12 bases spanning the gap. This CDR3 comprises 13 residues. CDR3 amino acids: CASRIGQNYGYTF. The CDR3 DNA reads TGTGCCAGCCGCATAGGACAGAACTATGGCTACACCTTC.

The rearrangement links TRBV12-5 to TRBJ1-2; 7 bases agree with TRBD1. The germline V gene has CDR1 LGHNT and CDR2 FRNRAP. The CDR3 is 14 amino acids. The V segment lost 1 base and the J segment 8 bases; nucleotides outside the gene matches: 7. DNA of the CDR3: TGTGCTAGTGGTTTGGACTGGGACAGAAAAGGCTACACCTTC. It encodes CASGLDWDRKGYTF.

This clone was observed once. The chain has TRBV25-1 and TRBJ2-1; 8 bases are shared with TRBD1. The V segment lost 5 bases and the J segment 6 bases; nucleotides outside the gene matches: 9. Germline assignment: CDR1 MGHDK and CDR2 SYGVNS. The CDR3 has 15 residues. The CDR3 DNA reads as TGTGCCAGCAGTCCGGGACAGGCCAAGTTCAATGAGCAGTTCTTC. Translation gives CASSPGQAKFNEQFF.

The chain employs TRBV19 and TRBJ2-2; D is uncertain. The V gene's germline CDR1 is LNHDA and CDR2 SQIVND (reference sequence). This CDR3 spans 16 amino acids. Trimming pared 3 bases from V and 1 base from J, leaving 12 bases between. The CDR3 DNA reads TGTGCCAGTAGTATCGACTGGACCGTGAACACCGGGGAGCTGTTTTTT. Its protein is CASSIDWTVNTGELFF.

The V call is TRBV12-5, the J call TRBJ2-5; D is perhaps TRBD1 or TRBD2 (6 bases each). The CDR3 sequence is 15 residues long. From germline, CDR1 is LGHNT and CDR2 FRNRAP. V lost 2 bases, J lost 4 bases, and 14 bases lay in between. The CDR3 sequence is CASGLTGAVGETQYF. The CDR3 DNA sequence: TGTGCTAGTGGTTTGACGGGGGCGGTGGGAGAGACCCAGTACTTC.

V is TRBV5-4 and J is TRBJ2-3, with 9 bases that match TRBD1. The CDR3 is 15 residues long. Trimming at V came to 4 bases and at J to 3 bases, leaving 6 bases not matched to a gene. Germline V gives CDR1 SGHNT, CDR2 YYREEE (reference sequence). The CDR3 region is CASSPGQGRTDTQYF. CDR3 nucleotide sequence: TGTGCCAGCAGCCCTGGACAGGGGAGGACAGATACGCAGTATTTT.

The CDR3 reads CASRGRDKETQYF. The DNA for the CDR3 is TGTGCCAGCAGGGGCCGGGACAAAGAGACCCAGTACTTC. The gene calls are TRBV6-1 and TRBJ2-5; perhaps TRBD1 as D (6 bases). The CDR3 runs 13 residues. The germline gives CDR1 MNHNS, CDR2 SASEGT. With 6 bases removed from V and 3 bases from J, the gap between germline ends came to 11 bases.

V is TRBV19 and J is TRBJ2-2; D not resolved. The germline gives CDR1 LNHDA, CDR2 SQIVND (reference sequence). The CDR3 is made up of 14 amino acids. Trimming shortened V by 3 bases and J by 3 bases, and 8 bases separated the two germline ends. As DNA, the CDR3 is TGTGCCAGTAGTATCGCCAGTTACACCGGGGAGCTGTTTTTT. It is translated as CASSIASYTGELFF.

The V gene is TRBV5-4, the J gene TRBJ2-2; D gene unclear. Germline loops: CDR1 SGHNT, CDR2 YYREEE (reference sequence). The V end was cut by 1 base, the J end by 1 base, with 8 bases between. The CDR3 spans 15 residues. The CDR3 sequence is CASSLSPGNTGELFF. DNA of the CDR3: TGTGCCAGCAGCTTGTCCCCTGGGAACACCGGGGAGCTGTTTTTT.

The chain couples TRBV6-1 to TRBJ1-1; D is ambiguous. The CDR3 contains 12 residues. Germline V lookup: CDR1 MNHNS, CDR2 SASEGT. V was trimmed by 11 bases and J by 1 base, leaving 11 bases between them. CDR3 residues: CAGGISNTEAFF. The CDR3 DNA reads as TGTGCCGGCGGAATATCGAACACTGAAGCTTTCTTT.

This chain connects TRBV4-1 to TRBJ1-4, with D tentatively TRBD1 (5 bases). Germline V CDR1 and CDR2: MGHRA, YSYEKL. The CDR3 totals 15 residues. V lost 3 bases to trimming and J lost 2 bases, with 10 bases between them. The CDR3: CASSHVQVTNEKLFF. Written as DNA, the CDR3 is TGCGCCAGCAGCCACGTACAGGTGACTAATGAAAAACTGTTTTTT.

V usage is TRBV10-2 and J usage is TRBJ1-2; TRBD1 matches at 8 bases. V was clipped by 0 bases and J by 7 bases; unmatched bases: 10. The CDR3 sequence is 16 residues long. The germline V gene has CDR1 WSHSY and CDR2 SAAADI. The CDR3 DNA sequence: TGCGCCAGCAGTGAGTCCCCGCGGGGCAGGGGGCTTGGCTACACCTTC. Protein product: CASSESPRGRGLGYTF.

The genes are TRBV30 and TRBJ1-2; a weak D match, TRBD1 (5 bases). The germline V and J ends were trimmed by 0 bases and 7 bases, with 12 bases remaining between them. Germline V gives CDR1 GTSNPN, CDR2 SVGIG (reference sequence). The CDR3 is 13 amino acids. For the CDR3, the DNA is TGTGCCTGGAGTGTCGGCCAGGGTGTTGGCTACACCTTC. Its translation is CAWSVGQGVGYTF.

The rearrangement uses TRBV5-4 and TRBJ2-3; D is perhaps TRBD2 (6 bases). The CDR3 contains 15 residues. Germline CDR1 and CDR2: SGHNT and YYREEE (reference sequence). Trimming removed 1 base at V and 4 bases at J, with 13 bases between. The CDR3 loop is CASSLKASAPDTQYF. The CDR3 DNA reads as TGTGCCAGCAGCTTGAAGGCTAGCGCCCCAGATACGCAGTATTTT.